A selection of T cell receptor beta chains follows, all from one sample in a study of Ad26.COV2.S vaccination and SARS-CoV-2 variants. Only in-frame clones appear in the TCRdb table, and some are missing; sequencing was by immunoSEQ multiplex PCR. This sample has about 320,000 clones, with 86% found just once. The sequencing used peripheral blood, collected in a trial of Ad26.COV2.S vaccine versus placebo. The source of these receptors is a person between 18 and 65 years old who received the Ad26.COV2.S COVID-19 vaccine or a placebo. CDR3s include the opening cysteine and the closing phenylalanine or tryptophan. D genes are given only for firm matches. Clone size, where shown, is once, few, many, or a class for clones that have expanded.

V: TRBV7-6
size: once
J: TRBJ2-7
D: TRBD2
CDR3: CASSLELTSGAYEQYF
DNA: TGTGCCAGCAGCTTAGAACTGACTAGCGGGGCCTACGAGCAGTACTTC

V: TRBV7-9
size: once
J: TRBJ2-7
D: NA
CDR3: CASSFGRQTYEQYF
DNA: TGTGCCAGCAGCTTCGGACGGCAGACGTACGAGCAGTACTTC

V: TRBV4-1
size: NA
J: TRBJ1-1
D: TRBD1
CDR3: CASSHGTGATNTEAFF
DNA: TGCGCCAGCAGCCACGGGACAGGGGCGACTAACACTGAAGCTTTCTTT

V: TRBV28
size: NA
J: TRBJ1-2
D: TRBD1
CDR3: CASIPKGQGYYGYTF
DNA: TGTGCCAGCATCCCCAAGGGACAGGGGTACTATGGCTACACCTTC

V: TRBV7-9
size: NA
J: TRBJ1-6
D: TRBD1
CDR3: CASSRGRQGATDSPLHF
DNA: TGTGCCAGCAGCCGAGGTAGACAGGGGGCTACGGATTCACCCCTCCACTTT

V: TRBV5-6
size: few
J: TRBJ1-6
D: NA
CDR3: CASSLTGESPLHF
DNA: TGTGCCAGCAGCTTGACGGGGGAATCACCCCTCCACTTT

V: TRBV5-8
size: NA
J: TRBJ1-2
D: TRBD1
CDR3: CASSLANRGHGYTF
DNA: TGTGCCAGCAGCTTGGCCAACAGGGGGCATGGCTACACCTTC

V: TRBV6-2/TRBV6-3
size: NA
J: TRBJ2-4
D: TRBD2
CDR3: CASSYSRTSGGRYIQYF
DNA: TGTGCCAGCAGTTACAGTAGGACTAGCGGGGGGCGATACATTCAGTACTTC

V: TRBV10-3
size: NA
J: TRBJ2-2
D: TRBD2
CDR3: CALSGGLNTGELFF
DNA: TGTGCCCTTAGCGGGGGGTTAAACACCGGGGAGCTGTTTTTT

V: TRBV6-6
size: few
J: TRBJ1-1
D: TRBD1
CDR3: CASTPRQGTKNTEAFF
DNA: TGTGCCAGCACCCCGCGACAGGGGACGAAAAACACTGAAGCTTTCTTT

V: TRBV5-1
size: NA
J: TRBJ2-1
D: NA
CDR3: CASSSAGNFGEQFF
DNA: TGCGCCAGCAGCTCCGCCGGGAATTTCGGAGAGCAGTTCTTC

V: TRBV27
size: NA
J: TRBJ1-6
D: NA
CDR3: CASSLFRIAGESPLHF
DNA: TGTGCCAGCAGTTTATTTAGGATAGCAGGGGAGTCACCCCTCCACTTT

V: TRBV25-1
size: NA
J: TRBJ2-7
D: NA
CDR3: CASSPIGVYEQYF
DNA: TGTGCCAGCAGTCCAATAGGTGTCTACGAGCAGTACTTC

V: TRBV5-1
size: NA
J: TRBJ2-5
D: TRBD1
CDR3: CASSGGQGARGRTQYF
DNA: TGCGCCAGCAGCGGGGGACAGGGGGCACGAGGTCGGACCCAGTACTTC

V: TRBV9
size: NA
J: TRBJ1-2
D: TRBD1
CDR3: CASSVGDRGPSPPGYTF
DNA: TGTGCCAGCAGCGTAGGGGACAGGGGGCCTTCCCCACCCGGCTACACCTTC

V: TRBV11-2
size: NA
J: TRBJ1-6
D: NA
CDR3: CASSPYVIPLHF
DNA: TGTGCCAGCAGTCCCTATGTAATACCCCTCCACTTT

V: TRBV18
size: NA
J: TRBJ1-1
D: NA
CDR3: CASSPLQPGMNTEAFF
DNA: TGTGCCAGCTCACCACTCCAGCCAGGGATGAACACTGAAGCTTTCTTT

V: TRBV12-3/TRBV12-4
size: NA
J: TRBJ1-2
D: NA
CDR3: CASSFGTGYGYTF
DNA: TGTGCCAGCAGTTTCGGGACTGGCTATGGCTACACCTTC

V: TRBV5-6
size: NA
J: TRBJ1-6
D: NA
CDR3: CASSPPGGSNSPLHF
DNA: TGTGCCAGCAGCCCCCCAGGCGGTAGCAATTCACCCCTCCACTTT

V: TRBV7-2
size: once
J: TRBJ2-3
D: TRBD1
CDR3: CASSPRLAGGGDTQYF
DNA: TGTGCCAGCAGCCCCCGCCTGGCAGGGGGCGGAGATACGCAGTATTTT

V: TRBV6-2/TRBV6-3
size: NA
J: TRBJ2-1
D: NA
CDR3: CASSTAPLEQFF
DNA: TGTGCCAGCAGCACTGCTCCGCTTGAGCAGTTCTTC

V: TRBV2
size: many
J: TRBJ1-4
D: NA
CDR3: CASSGIAGTNEKLFF
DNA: TGTGCCAGCTCAGGAATAGCGGGAACTAATGAAAAACTGTTTTTT

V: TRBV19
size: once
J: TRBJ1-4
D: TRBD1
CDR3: CASSADRVSSGKLFF
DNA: TGTGCCAGTAGTGCGGACAGGGTTTCATCTGGAAAACTGTTTTTT

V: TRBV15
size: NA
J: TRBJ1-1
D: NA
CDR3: CATSREQMNTEAFF
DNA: TGTGCCACCAGCAGAGAACAGATGAACACTGAAGCTTTCTTT

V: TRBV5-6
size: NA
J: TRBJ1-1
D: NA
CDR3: CASSFSVNTEAFF
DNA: TGTGCCAGCAGCTTTAGTGTGAACACTGAAGCTTTCTTT

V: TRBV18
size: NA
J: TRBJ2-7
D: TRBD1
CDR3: CASSGGQGAYEQYF
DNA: TGTGCCAGCTCCGGGGGACAGGGGGCCTACGAGCAGTACTTC

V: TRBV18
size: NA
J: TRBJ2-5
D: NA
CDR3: CASSPKSRQETQYF
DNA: TGTGCCAGCTCACCAAAATCGAGGCAAGAGACCCAGTACTTC

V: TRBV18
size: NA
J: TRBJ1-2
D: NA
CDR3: CASSNAGDGYTF
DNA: TGTGCCAGCTCTAATGCGGGCGATGGCTACACCTTC